This TCR beta chain originates from a study of blood T cells in healthy people across ages. A sample-barcoded 5' primer and a J-beta primer mix were used in a second PCR of roughly 6 to 11 cycles. Via MiXCR, TCRdb re-called the 5' RACE reads, giving one row per CDR3 protein. The sample yields about 2 million distinct CDR3 sequences, 40% to 55% seen once. V gave up 2 bases and J gave up 10 bases, with 13 bases separating them. Looked up from germline, CDR1 is SGHRS and CDR2 is YFSETQ. The CDR3 spans 13 residues. Points from the study as a whole: Older age coincided with a roughly linear decline in TCR beta diversity per million T cells.

This clonotype was picked up a small number of times. Its antigen is unidentified. The receptor was isolated from a woman aged 40 to 50 in good health. The sequencing input was blood. This chain links TRBV5-1 with TRBJ2-1; D may be TRBD2 (6 bases). The CDR3: CASSLEGLAEQFF. CDR3 DNA: TGCGCCAGCAGCTTAGAGGGACTGGCAGAGCAGTTCTTC.